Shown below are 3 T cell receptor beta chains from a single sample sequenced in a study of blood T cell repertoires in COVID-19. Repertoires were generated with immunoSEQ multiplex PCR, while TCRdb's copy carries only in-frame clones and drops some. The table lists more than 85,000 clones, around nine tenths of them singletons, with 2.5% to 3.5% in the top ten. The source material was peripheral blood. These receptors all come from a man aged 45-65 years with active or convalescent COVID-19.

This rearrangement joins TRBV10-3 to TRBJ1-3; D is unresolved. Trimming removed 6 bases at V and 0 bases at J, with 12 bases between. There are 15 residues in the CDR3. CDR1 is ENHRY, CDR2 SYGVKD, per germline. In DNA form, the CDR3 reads TGTGCCATCAGGACACAGTCACCCTCTGGAAACACCATATATTTT. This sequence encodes CAIRTQSPSGNTIYF.

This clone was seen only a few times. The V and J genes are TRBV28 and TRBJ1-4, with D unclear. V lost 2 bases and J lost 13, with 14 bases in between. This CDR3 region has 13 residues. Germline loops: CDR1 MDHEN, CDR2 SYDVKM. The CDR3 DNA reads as TGTGCCAGCAGTTTAACTGGGAGGAAACTACTGTTTTTT. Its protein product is CASSLTGRKLLFF.

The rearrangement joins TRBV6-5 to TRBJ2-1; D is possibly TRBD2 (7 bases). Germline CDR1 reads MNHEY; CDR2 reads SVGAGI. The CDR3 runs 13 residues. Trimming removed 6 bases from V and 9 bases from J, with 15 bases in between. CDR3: CASSRGGGLEQFF. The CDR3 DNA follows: TGTGCCAGCAGCCGAGGGGGAGGGCTTGAGCAGTTCTTC.